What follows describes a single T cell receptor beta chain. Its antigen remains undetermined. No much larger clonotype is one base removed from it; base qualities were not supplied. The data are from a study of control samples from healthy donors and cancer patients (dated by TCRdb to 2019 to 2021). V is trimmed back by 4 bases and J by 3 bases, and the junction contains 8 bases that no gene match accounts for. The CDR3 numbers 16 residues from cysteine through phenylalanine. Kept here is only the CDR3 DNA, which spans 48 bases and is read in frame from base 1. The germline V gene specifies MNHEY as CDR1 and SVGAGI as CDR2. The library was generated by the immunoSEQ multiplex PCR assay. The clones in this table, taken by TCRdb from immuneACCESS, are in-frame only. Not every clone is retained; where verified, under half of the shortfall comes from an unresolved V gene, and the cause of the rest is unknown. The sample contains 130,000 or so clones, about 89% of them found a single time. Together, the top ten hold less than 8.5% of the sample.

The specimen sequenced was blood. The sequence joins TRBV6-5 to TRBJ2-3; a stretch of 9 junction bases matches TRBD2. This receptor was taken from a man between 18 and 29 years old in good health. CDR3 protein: CASSSPGSGGTDTQYF. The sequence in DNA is TGTGCCAGCAGTTCCCCCGGTAGCGGGGGAACAGATACGCAGTATTTT.